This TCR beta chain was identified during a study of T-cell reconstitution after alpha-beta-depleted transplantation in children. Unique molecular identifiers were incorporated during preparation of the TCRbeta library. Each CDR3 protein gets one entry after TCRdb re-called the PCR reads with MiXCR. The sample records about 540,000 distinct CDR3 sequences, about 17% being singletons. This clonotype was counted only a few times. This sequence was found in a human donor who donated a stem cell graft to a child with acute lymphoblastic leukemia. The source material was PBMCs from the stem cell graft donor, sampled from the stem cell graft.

CDR3 region: CASAPTEAYEQYF. The CDR3 region has the DNA TGCGCCAGCGCGCCCACTGAAGCCTACGAGCAGTACTTC. The chain joins TRBV5-1 to TRBJ2-7, with D hard to call. This CDR3 spans 13 amino acids. Trimming took 7 bases from V and 2 from J, leaving 13 bases between them. CDR1 SGHRS and CDR2 YFSETQ come from the germline V gene.